The 28 T cell receptor beta chains given below trace back to one sample, sequenced in a study of cytomegalovirus exposure and HLA in healthy donors. The PCR contained 60 Vbeta and 13 Jbeta primers. The repertoire was sequenced with immunoSEQ multiplex PCR; TCRdb's copy has only in-frame clones and lacks some. Among under 200,000 clones listed, around 80% were seen once. The sample comprised PBMCs. The source is a woman in her 40s in good health and CMV-seropositive.

The chain has TRBV6-5 and TRBJ2-1; 9 nucleotides align to TRBD1. The CDR3 runs to 15 residues. In germline, CDR1 is MNHEY, CDR2 SVGAGI. V lost 5 bases, J lost 2 bases, and 4 bases stayed unmatched. The CDR3 sequence: CASSKDRGTYNEQFF. Written as DNA, the CDR3 is TGTGCCAGCAGTAAAGACAGGGGGACCTACAATGAGCAGTTCTTC.

The chain couples TRBV11-2 to TRBJ2-5; perhaps TRBD1 as D (6 bases). Germline V gene sequence: CDR1 SGHAT, CDR2 FQNNGV. Trimming took 6 bases from V and 0 from J, leaving 17 bases between them. The length of the CDR3 is 16 residues. The CDR3 reads CASRDGTNLYQETQYF. The CDR3, as DNA: TGTGCCAGCAGGGATGGGACAAACTTGTACCAAGAGACCCAGTACTTC.

CDR3 region: CASIPRGETQYF. CDR3 nucleotide sequence: TGTGCCAGCATTCCAAGAGGGGAGACCCAGTACTTC. The chain couples TRBV6-1 to TRBJ2-5; TRBD2 might be the D (5 bases). Trimming left V 7 bases short and J 5 bases short, with 11 bases between. CDR1 is MNHNS and CDR2 is SASEGT in the germline V gene. This CDR3 has 12 amino acids.

This clone has a handful of counts. The J gene is TRBJ2-7, the V gene TRBV2; 11 bases are a match to TRBD2. There are 18 residues in the CDR3. Trimming removed 2 bases from V and 2 bases from J; junction bases left unmatched: 11. Germline CDR1 is SNHLY and CDR2 is FYNNEI. CDR3 region: CASSERHPRLAGTYEQYF. The DNA for the CDR3 is TGTGCCAGCAGTGAAAGGCACCCCCGACTAGCGGGAACCTACGAGCAGTACTTC.

The chain is built from TRBV18 and TRBJ2-5, with 7 bases identical to TRBD1. Germline CDR1 is KGHSH and CDR2 is LQKENI. The V segment lost 6 bases and the J segment 2 bases; nucleotides outside the gene matches: 3. The CDR3 extends over 13 amino acids. This chain's CDR3 is CASSPRGQETQYF. The CDR3 bases are TGTGCCAGCTCTCCCAGGGGGCAAGAGACCCAGTACTTC.

The chain combines TRBV30 with TRBJ2-7, with 7 bases matching TRBD2. Losses at the gene ends were 3 bases for V and 7 bases for J; bases not matched to a gene: 12. CDR1 and CDR2 (germline): GTSNPN, SVGIG (reference sequence). CDR3 length: 14 amino acids. CDR3 DNA sequence: TGTGCCTGGAGCCGCGGGACTACCTATATGGAGCAGTACTTC. This codes for CAWSRGTTYMEQYF. The complete variable domain, with remaining parts taken from reference TRBV30 and TRBJ2-7, reads SQTIHQWPATLVQPVGSPLSLECTVEGTSNPNLYWYRQAAGRGLQLLFYSVGIGQISSEVPQNLSASRPQDRQFILSSKKLLLSDSGFYLCAWSRGTTYMEQYFGPGTRLTVT.

The CDR3 coding sequence is TGTGCCAGCAGTGATGGTGCTAGCGGCACCTACGAGCAGTACTTC. Translation gives CASSDGASGTYEQYF. V and J are TRBV2 and TRBJ2-7; 7 bases fit TRBD2. The CDR3 extends over 15 amino acids. The germline CDR1 and CDR2 sequences are SNHLY and FYNNEI. J was trimmed by 2 bases and V by 3 bases; bases with no gene match: 7.

The chain is built from TRBV18 and TRBJ2-1; 11 bases agree with TRBD2. The CDR3 spans 16 residues. V lost 3 bases, J lost 3 bases, and 4 bases stayed unmatched. The germline gives CDR1 KGHSH, CDR2 LQKENI. The CDR3 sequence is CASSPLGTSGYNEQFF. The CDR3 nucleotides read TGTGCCAGCTCACCGCTCGGGACTAGCGGCTACAATGAGCAGTTCTTC.

This clone was detected only a few times. The J gene is TRBJ1-2, the V gene TRBV5-1, with D possibly matching TRBD1 (6 bases). CDR1 SGHRS and CDR2 YFSETQ come from the germline V gene. Trimming cost V 4 bases and J 7 bases, with 17 bases left between them. The CDR3 runs to 14 residues. The CDR3 region is CASSPGAGAPGYTF. The DNA of the CDR3 is TGCGCCAGCAGCCCCGGTGCGGGGGCGCCTGGCTACACCTTC.

The rearrangement joins TRBV7-9 to TRBJ2-4, with 14 positions matching TRBD2. Per germline, CDR1 SEHNR and CDR2 FQNEAQ (reference sequence). The V segment lost 3 bases and the J segment 6 bases; nucleotides outside the gene matches: 7. This CDR3 is 17 amino acids long. For the CDR3, the DNA is TGTGCCAGCAGCTTGACTAGCGGGAGGGCCGCGGTAAACATTCAGTACTTC. This translates into CASSLTSGRAAVNIQYF.

The chain joins TRBV7-9 to TRBJ2-5; TRBD2 is a possible D gene (5 bases). The CDR3 runs 14 residues. Germline assignment: CDR1 SEHNR and CDR2 FQNEAQ (reference sequence). With 4 bases removed from V and 2 bases from J, the gap between germline ends came to 11 bases. The CDR3 region has the DNA TGTGCCAGCAGCTGGAGCGGATTTCAAGAGACCCAGTACTTC. It specifies CASSWSGFQETQYF.

V and J are TRBV6-1 and TRBJ2-7, with 10 bases matching TRBD2. Germline CDR1 MNHNS, CDR2 SASEGT. The V gene end was trimmed by 6 bases and the J gene end by 3 bases; junction bases not matched to a gene: 8. The length of the CDR3 is 15 residues. CDR3 in DNA: TGTGCCAGCAGCCCACAACCTAGCGGGGGCTACGAGCAGTACTTC. Translation gives CASSPQPSGGYEQYF.

The chain uses TRBV14 and TRBJ2-5; maybe TRBD2 (5 bases). The germline gives CDR1 SGHDN, CDR2 FVKESK. The ends were cut back, 1 base at V and 5 bases at J, with 14 bases in the middle. The CDR3 spans 15 residues. This CDR3 reads CASSQVDGLGETQYF. The CDR3 DNA reads TGTGCCAGCAGCCAAGTTGACGGACTTGGGGAGACCCAGTACTTC.

Concerning this clone: Other nucleotide sequences from this sample produce the same CDR3. V and J are TRBV7-2 and TRBJ2-1, with TRBD2 matching over 11 bases. The germline V gene has CDR1 SGHTA and CDR2 FQGNSA. The trim removed 1 base at V and 4 bases at J, leaving 3 bases unmatched. CDR3 length equals 16 residues. Here the CDR3 reads CASSLVGTSGYNEQFF. The DNA for the CDR3 is TGTGCCAGCAGCTTAGTGGGGACTAGCGGATACAATGAGCAGTTCTTC.

The chain carries TRBV10-3 and TRBJ2-7; 11 nucleotides match TRBD2. This CDR3 comprises 14 residues. Per the germline V gene, CDR1 is ENHRY and CDR2 is SYGVKD. Germline trimming cut 8 bases from V and 1 base from J; bases unmatched to any gene: 4. CDR3 region: CAIALAGGSYEQYF. DNA for the CDR3: TGTGCCATCGCTCTAGCGGGAGGTTCCTACGAGCAGTACTTC.

This clone was detected only a few times. The chain combines TRBV6-6 with TRBJ1-5; 8 nucleotides agree with TRBD1. Germline CDR1 MNHNY, CDR2 SVGAGI (reference sequence). The V and J ends lost 5 bases and 9 bases, in that order; junction bases with no gene match: 6. This CDR3 contains 13 residues. The CDR3 sequence is CASSTDRDRPQHF. CDR3 nucleotide sequence: TGTGCCAGCAGTACGGACAGGGATCGGCCCCAGCATTTT.

V and J are TRBV7-9 and TRBJ2-5; D unresolved. V lost 8 bases and J 4 bases, leaving 14 bases between the germline ends. Germline-derived CDR1 and CDR2 are SEHNR and FQNEAQ (reference sequence). This CDR3 has 13 amino acids. The CDR3 DNA sequence: TGTGCCAGCTTCCCGACACTCGGAGAGACCCAGTACTTC. Residues: CASFPTLGETQYF.

V usage is TRBV29-1 and J usage is TRBJ2-3; perhaps TRBD2 as D (5 bases). The CDR3 loop spans 15 amino acids. The V gene's germline CDR1 is SQVTM and CDR2 ANQGSEA. With 2 bases removed from V and 5 bases from J, the gap between germline ends came to 17 bases. DNA for the CDR3: TGCAGCGTTGAAAGTATAGGAGGCCCGGGAGATACGCAGTATTTT. This gives the protein CSVESIGGPGDTQYF.

V usage is TRBV5-5 and J usage is TRBJ1-5; D not resolved. The CDR3 consists of 14 residues. V gave up 0 bases and J gave up 3 bases, with 7 bases separating them. Germline V lookup: CDR1 SGHKS, CDR2 YYEKEE (reference sequence). The CDR3 here is CASSLESDNQPQHF. The CDR3 nucleotides read TGTGCCAGCAGCTTGGAGTCAGACAATCAGCCCCAGCATTTT.

The chain joins TRBV5-1 to TRBJ1-1; 8 bases map to TRBD1. The CDR3 covers 16 residues. Germline V CDR1 and CDR2: SGHRS, YFSETQ. V was clipped by 2 bases and J by 0 bases; unmatched bases: 6. The CDR3: CASSLHQGAMNTEAFF. CDR3 DNA sequence: TGCGCCAGCAGCTTACACCAGGGGGCAATGAACACTGAAGCTTTCTTT.

The CDR3: CASSDDSGGDIQYF. CDR3 DNA: TGTGCCAGCAGTGACGACTCGGGGGGCGACATTCAGTACTTC. This rearrangement joins TRBV9 to TRBJ2-4; a possible D gene is TRBD2 (7 bases). The CDR3 covers 14 residues. V was pared by 5 bases and J by 8 bases, with 17 bases between. The V gene's germline CDR1 is SGDLS and CDR2 YYNGEE.

This chain links TRBV30 with TRBJ1-4, with 10 bases lining up with TRBD1. The length of the CDR3 is 15 residues. J gave up 4 bases and V 2 bases, and 4 bases lay outside the gene matches. The V gene's germline CDR1 is GTSNPN and CDR2 SVGIG (reference sequence). The CDR3 reads CAWSTRTGGNEKLFF. The CDR3 nucleotides are TGTGCCTGGAGTACACGGACAGGGGGTAATGAAAAACTGTTTTTT.

The V and J genes are TRBV19 and TRBJ2-7; TRBD2 is a possible D gene (7 bases). The CDR3 runs 15 residues. Trimming stripped 1 base from V and 5 bases from J, with 15 bases between. CDR1 LNHDA and CDR2 SQIVND come from the germline V gene (reference sequence). The CDR3 sequence is CASSIAGQGTNEQYF. In DNA, the CDR3 is TGTGCCAGTAGTATAGCCGGGCAGGGGACTAACGAGCAGTACTTC.

V usage is TRBV7-9 and J usage is TRBJ2-5; TRBD2 aligns across 15 bases. The V and J ends lost 5 bases and 5 bases, in that order; junction bases with no gene match: 9. Germline V CDR1 and CDR2: SEHNR, FQNEAQ (reference sequence). CDR3 length: 17 residues. CDR3: CASSPNGLAGGPETQYF. CDR3 bases: TGTGCCAGCAGCCCAAACGGACTAGCGGGAGGGCCGGAGACCCAGTACTTC.

The chain is built from TRBV7-8 and TRBJ1-2; 9 bases are a match to TRBD1. The junction had 8 bases not matched to a gene; V was cut back by 5 bases and J by 7 bases. The CDR3 is 14 residues long. CDR1 and CDR2 from the germline V gene are SGHVS and FQNEAQ. This CDR3 reads CASSARQGECGYTF. The CDR3 region has the DNA TGTGCCAGCAGCGCCAGACAGGGGGAGTGTGGCTACACCTTC.

The chain joins TRBV6-1 to TRBJ2-5; 8 bases are a match to TRBD2. The V segment lost 6 bases and the J segment 5 bases; nucleotides outside the gene matches: 11. Germline V CDR1 and CDR2: MNHNS, SASEGT. The CDR3 sequence is 15 residues long. For the CDR3, the DNA is TGTGCCAGCAGGGGGAGCGGGAGCCGTCGGGAGACCCAGTACTTC. Its translation is CASRGSGSRRETQYF.

The gene calls are TRBV28 and TRBJ2-7; TRBD2 matches at 10 bases. The V segment lost 7 bases and the J segment 3 bases; nucleotides outside the gene matches: 15. CDR1 is MDHEN, CDR2 SYDVKM, per germline. The CDR3 totals 17 residues. CDR3 sequence reads: CASNEGTRLAGFYEQYF. The CDR3 nucleotides read TGTGCCAGCAATGAGGGAACTCGACTAGCGGGTTTCTACGAGCAGTACTTC.

This clone was seen a few times. The rearrangement joins TRBV4-1 to TRBJ2-1, with a tentative D call TRBD2 (5 bases). Germline V gene lookup returns CDR1 MGHRA and CDR2 YSYEKL. The CDR3 length is 16 residues. Trimming took off 1 base at V and 0 bases at J, with 10 bases between the two ends. This CDR3 reads CASSQVDLVSYNEQFF. The CDR3 DNA reads as TGCGCCAGCAGCCAAGTGGACTTAGTCTCCTACAATGAGCAGTTCTTC.